A selection of T cell receptor beta chains follows, all from one sample in a study of identifying expanded T cells in peripheral blood. Repertoires were generated with immunoSEQ multiplex PCR, while TCRdb's copy carries only in-frame clones and drops some. The repertoire holds 70,000 to 100,000 clones, approximately 90% seen once, with 19% in the top ten. Sequenced sample: blood. The receptor set was obtained from a person aged 18 to 69 in good health. Both conserved end residues are part of each CDR3. Clone size is not always given. Where it is, it says once, few, many or a class for expanded clones.

j_gene,abundance,v_gene,CDR3aa
TRBJ1-2,-,TRBV28,CASSLAGLNYGYTF
TRBJ2-3,-,TRBV7-2,CASSLSRLDTQYF
TRBJ1-1,-,TRBV5-4,CASSSRGPTEAFF
TRBJ2-1,-,TRBV19,CASSIIQSGSYNEQFF
TRBJ1-1,-,TRBV13,CASSLSNRRDTEAFF
TRBJ2-1,-,TRBV30,CARRGLAAREQFF
TRBJ2-7,-,TRBV7-9,CASSKTGSSYEQYF
TRBJ2-3,-,TRBV30,CAWSVSWGDTQYF
TRBJ1-1,-,TRBV7-6,CASSLTASELPEAFF
TRBJ2-5,-,TRBV30,CAWGGDSQETQYF
TRBJ1-5,-,TRBV2,CASSGDSPYSNQPQHF
TRBJ2-7,few,TRBV4-1,CASSRGDSYEQYF
TRBJ2-5,-,TRBV7-9,CASSEVFQETQYF
TRBJ1-5,few,TRBV7-9,CASSLEGYSNQPQHF
TRBJ1-4,-,TRBV7-9,CASSTSGVNEKLFF
TRBJ2-7,once,TRBV25-1,CASSTLLAGGRDEQYF
TRBJ2-5,-,TRBV5-1,CASSLVGTGGMETQYF
TRBJ1-1,-,TRBV5-1,CASSTFGLNTEAFF
TRBJ1-1,-,TRBV5-1,CASSLTGLAPGAFF
TRBJ1-1,-,TRBV7-8,CASSLARHTEAFF
TRBJ2-1,once,TRBV6-5,CASTPPGGNEQFF
TRBJ2-2,-,TRBV28,CASSLQGYTGELFF
TRBJ1-2,-,TRBV10-1,CASDPLEDRGYGYTF
TRBJ2-6,once,TRBV7-9,CAGRGSGANVLTF
TRBJ1-4,-,TRBV5-1,CASSLYTGSNEKLFF
TRBJ2-2,-,TRBV13,CASSWDRGPPGELFF
TRBJ2-1,-,TRBV4-3,CASSQGAGGPSYEQFF
TRBJ1-1,-,TRBV4-1,CASSPTGQRLTEAFF
TRBJ2-7,once,TRBV27,CASTPGDAQEQYF
TRBJ2-7,-,TRBV19,CASTTGKGGYEQYF
TRBJ2-5,-,TRBV5-4,CASSPTGGETQYF
TRBJ2-5,-,TRBV2,CASGTELTGTQYF
TRBJ2-5,-,TRBV19,CASTPSGGRTQYF
-,-,TRBV30,CAWSVMSFEQYF
TRBJ2-3,-,TRBV7-2,CASSLRPGLAGVSTDTQYF
TRBJ2-1,-,TRBV7-8,CASSLRIASYNEQFF
TRBJ1-5,-,TRBV19,CASSTFSQGQPQHF
TRBJ1-1,-,TRBV15,CATRTGGNMNTEAFF
TRBJ1-3,-,TRBV5-1,CASSLSAAKRSSGNTIYF
TRBJ1-5,-,TRBV29-1,CSGSLGEGQPQHF
TRBJ2-7,-,TRBV2,CASRLESGDTEQYF